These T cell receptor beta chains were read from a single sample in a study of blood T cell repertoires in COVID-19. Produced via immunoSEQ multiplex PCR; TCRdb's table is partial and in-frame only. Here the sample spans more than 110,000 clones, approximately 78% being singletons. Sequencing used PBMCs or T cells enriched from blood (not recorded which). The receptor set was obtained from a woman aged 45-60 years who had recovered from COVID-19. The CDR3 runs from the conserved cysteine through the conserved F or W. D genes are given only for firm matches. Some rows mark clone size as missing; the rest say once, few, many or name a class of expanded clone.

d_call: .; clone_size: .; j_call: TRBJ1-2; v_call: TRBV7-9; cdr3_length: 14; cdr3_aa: CASSPGDRPDGYTF; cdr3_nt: TGTGCCAGCAGCCCGGGTGATAGGCCTGATGGCTACACCTTC
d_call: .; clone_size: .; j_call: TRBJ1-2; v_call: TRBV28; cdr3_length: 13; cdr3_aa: CASKGPRGDGYTF; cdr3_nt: TGTGCCAGCAAGGGCCCCAGGGGAGATGGCTACACCTTC
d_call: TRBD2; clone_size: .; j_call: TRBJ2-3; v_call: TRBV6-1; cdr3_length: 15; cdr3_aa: CASSEWTSGGDTQYF; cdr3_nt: TGTGCCAGCAGTGAGTGGACTAGCGGGGGGGATACGCAGTATTTT
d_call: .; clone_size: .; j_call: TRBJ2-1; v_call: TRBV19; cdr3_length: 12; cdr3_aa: CASTQGRDEQFF; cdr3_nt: TGTGCCAGTACTCAGGGGAGGGATGAGCAGTTCTTC
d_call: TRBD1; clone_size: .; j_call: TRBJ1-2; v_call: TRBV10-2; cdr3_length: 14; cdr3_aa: CASYINRGARGYTF; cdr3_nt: TGCGCCAGCTATATTAACAGGGGAGCCCGAGGCTACACCTTC
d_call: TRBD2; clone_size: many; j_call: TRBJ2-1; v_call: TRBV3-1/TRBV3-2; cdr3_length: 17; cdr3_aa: CASSEIGLAATPDEQFF; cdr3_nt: TGTGCCAGCAGTGAGATCGGACTAGCGGCTACCCCGGATGAGCAGTTCTTC
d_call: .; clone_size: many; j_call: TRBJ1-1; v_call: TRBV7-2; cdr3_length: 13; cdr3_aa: CASSSWRDTEAFF; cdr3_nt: TGTGCCAGCAGTTCCTGGAGGGACACTGAAGCTTTCTTT
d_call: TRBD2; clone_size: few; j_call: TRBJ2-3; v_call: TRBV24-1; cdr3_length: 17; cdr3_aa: CATSDFGTSGGTDTQYF; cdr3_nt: TGTGCCACCAGTGATTTCGGGACTAGCGGGGGCACAGATACGCAGTATTTT
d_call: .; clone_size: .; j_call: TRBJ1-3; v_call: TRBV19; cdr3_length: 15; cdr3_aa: CASSIFGVSGNTIYF; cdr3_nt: TGTGCCAGTAGTATATTCGGAGTCTCTGGAAACACCATATATTTT
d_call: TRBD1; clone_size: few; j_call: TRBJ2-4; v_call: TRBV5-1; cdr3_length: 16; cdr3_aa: CASSLSRGLAPNIQYF; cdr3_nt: TGCGCCAGCAGCTTGTCTAGGGGGCTAGCTCCAAACATTCAGTACTTC
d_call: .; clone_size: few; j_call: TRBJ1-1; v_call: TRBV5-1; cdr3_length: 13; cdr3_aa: CASSIGPGGKAFF; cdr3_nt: TGCGCCAGCAGCATAGGACCGGGAGGGAAAGCTTTCTTT
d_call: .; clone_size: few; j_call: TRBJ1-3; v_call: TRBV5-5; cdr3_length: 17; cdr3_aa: CASSILWEGGIGNTIYF; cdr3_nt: TGTGCCAGCAGCATTTTGTGGGAGGGAGGCATCGGAAACACCATATATTTT
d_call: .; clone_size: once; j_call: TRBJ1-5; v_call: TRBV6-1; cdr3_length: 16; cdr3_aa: CASSEGGGGSNQPQHF; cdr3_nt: TGTGCCAGCAGTGAAGGGGGAGGGGGGAGCAATCAGCCCCAGCATTTT
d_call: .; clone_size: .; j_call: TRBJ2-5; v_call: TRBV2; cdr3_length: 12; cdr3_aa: CAAGPKGETQYF; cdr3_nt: TGTGCCGCGGGGCCGAAGGGGGAGACCCAGTACTTC
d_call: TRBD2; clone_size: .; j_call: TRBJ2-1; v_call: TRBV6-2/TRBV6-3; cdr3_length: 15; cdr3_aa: CASSYGGGSYNEQFF; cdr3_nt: TGTGCCAGCAGTTACGGGGGGGGGTCCTACAATGAGCAGTTCTTC
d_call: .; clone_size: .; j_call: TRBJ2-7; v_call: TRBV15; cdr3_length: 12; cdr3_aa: CATSPEGAEQYF; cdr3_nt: TGTGCCACCAGCCCGGAAGGGGCCGAGCAGTACTTC
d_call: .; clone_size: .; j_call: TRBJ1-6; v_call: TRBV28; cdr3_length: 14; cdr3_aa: CASSYRNGNSPLHF; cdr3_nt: TGTGCCAGCAGTTACAGGAACGGCAACTCACCCCTCCACTTT
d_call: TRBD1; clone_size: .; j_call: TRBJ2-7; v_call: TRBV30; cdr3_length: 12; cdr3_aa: CAYRGPSYEQYF; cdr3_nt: TGTGCCTACAGGGGGCCCTCCTACGAGCAGTACTTC
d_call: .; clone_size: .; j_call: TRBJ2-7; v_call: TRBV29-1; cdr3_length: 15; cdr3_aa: CSVEDNPGQTYEQYF; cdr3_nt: TGCAGCGTTGAAGATAACCCGGGACAAACCTACGAGCAGTACTTC
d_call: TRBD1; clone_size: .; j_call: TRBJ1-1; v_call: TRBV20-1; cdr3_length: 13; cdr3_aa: CSASWTGGSEAFF; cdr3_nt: TGCAGTGCTAGTTGGACAGGGGGGTCCGAAGCTTTCTTT
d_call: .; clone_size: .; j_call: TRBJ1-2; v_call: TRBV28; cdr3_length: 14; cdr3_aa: CASRDSHGTYGYTF; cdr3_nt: TGTGCCAGCAGGGACAGCCATGGGACCTATGGCTACACCTTC
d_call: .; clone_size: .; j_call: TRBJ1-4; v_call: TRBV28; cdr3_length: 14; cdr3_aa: CASSFRGTNEKLFF; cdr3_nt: TGTGCCAGCAGTTTCAGGGGTACTAATGAAAAACTGTTTTTT
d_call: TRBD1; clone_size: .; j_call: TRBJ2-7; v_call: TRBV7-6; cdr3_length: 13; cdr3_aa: CASSRQGSYEQYF; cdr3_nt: TGTGCCAGCAGCCGACAGGGGAGCTACGAGCAGTACTTC
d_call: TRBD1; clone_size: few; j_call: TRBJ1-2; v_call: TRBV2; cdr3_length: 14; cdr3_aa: CASSRQGADYGYTF; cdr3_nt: TGTGCCAGCAGTCGACAGGGGGCCGACTATGGCTACACCTTC
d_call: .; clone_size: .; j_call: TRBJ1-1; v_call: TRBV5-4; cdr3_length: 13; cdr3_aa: CASSLESYTEAFF; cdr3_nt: TGTGCCAGCAGCTTGGAAAGCTACACTGAAGCTTTCTTT
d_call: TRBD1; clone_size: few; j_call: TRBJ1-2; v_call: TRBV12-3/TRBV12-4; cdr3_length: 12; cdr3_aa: CASSPGQGGYTF; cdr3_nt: TGTGCCAGCAGTCCCGGACAGGGAGGCTACACCTTC
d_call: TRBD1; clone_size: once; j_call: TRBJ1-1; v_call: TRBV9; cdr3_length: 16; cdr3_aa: CASSVAGTDINTEAFF; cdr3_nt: TGTGCCAGCAGCGTAGCCGGGACAGATATAAACACTGAAGCTTTCTTT
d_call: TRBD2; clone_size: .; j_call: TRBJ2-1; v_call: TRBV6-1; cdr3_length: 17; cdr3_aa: CASSEARGLAGVNEQFF; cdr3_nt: TGTGCCAGCAGTGAAGCGCGGGGACTAGCGGGGGTCAATGAGCAGTTCTTC
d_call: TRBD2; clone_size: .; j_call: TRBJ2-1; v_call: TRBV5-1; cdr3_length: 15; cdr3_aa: CASSWTSGTYNEQFF; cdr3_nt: TGCGCCAGCAGCTGGACTAGCGGGACCTACAATGAGCAGTTCTTC
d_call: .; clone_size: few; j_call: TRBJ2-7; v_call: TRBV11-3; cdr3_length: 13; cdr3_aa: CASSLNTNYEQYF; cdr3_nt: TGTGCCAGCAGCTTAAACACCAACTACGAGCAGTACTTC
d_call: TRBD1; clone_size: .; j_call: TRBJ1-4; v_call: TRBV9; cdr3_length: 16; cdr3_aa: CASSVRTQGATEKLFF; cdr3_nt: TGTGCCAGCAGCGTCCGAACCCAGGGGGCAACTGAAAAACTGTTTTTT
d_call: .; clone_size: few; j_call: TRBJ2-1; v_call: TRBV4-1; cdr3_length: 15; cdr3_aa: CASSQVGGGGNEQFF; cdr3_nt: TGCGCCAGCAGCCAAGTCGGGGGAGGGGGCAATGAGCAGTTCTTC
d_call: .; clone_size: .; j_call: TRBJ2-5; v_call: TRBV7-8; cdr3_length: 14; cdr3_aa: CASSLGFQQETQYF; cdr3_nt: TGTGCCAGCAGCTTAGGTTTTCAGCAAGAGACCCAGTACTTC
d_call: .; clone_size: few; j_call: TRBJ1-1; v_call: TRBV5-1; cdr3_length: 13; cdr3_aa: CASSAGAGDEAFF; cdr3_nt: TGCGCCAGCAGCGCGGGGGCGGGAGATGAAGCTTTCTTT
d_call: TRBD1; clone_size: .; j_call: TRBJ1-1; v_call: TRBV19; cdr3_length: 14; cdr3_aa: CASSEQGVATEAFF; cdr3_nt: TGTGCCAGTAGTGAACAGGGGGTAGCCACTGAAGCTTTCTTT
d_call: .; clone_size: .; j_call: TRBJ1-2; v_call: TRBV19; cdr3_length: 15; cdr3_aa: CASSIRTEVNYGYTF; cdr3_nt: TGTGCCAGTAGTATTAGGACAGAAGTGAACTATGGCTACACCTTC
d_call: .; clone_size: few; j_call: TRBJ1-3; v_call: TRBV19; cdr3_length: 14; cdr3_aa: CASSIGTMGNTIYF; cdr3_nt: TGTGCCAGTAGTATCGGGACAATGGGAAACACCATATATTTT
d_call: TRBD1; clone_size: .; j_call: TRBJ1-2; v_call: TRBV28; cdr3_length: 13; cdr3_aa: CASSLGQGYGYTF; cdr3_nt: TGTGCCAGCAGTTTAGGACAGGGCTATGGCTACACCTTC
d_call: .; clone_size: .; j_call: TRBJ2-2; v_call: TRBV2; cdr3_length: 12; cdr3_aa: CASSVQGWELFF; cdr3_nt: TGTGCCAGCAGCGTACAGGGCTGGGAGCTGTTTTTT
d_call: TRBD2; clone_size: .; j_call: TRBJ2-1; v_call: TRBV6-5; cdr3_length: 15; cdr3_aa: CASSPSGGAYNEQFF; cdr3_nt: TGTGCCAGCAGTCCCAGCGGGGGGGCCTACAATGAGCAGTTCTTC
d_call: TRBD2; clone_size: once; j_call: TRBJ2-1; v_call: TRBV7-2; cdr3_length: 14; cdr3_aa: CASRAGTNYREQFF; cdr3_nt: TGTGCCAGCAGAGCCGGGACTAACTACAGGGAGCAGTTCTTC
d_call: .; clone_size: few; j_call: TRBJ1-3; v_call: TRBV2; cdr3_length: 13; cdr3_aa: CASSGGVGNTIYF; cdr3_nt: TGTGCCAGCAGTGGGGGGGTTGGAAACACCATATATTTT
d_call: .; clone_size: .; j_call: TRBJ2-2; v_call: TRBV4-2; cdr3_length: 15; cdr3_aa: CASSQAYSGAGELFF; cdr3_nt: TGTGCCAGCAGCCAAGCTTACTCAGGGGCCGGGGAGCTGTTTTTT
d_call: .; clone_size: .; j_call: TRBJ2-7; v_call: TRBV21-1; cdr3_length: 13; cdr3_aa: CAGETGRTYEQYF; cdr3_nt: TGTGCCGGGGAGACAGGGAGGACCTACGAGCAGTACTTC
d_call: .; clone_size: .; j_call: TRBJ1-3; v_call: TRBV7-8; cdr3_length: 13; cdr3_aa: CASSPGLGNTIYF; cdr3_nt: TGTGCCAGCAGCCCAGGACTTGGAAACACCATATATTTT
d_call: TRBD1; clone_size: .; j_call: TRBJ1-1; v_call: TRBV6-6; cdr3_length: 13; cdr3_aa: CASRDTGGTEAFF; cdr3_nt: TGTGCCAGCAGAGACACAGGGGGCACTGAAGCTTTCTTT
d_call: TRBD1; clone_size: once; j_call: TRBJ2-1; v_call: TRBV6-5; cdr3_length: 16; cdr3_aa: CASSSPRQGSYNEQFF; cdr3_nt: TGTGCCAGCAGTTCCCCCAGACAGGGGTCCTACAATGAGCAGTTCTTC
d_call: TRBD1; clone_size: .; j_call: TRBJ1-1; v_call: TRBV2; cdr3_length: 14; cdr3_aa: CASSDLGQGTEAFF; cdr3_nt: TGTGCCAGCAGTGACCTAGGACAGGGCACTGAAGCTTTCTTT
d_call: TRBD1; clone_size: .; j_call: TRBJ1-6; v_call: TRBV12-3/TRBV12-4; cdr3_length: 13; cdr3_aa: CASSFTGDSPLHF; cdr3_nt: TGTGCCAGCAGTTTTACAGGGGATTCACCCCTCCACTTT
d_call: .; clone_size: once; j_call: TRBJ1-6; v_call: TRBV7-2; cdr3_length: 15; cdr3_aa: CASSSFGGQGSPLHF; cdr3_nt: TGTGCCAGCAGCTCATTCGGGGGGCAGGGATCACCCCTCCACTTT
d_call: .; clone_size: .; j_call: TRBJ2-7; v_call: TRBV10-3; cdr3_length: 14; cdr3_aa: CAISEPGGLYEQYF; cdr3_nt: TGTGCCATCAGTGAACCCGGGGGTCTCTACGAGCAGTACTTC
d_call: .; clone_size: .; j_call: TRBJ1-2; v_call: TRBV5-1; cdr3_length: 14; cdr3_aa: CASSREQGGYGYTF; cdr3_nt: TGCGCCAGCAGCCGGGAACAGGGCGGCTATGGCTACACCTTC
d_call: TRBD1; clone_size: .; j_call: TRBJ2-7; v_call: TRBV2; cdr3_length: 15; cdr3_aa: CASRPSGTVSYEQYF; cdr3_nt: TGTGCCAGCAGACCCTCCGGGACAGTGTCCTACGAGCAGTACTTC
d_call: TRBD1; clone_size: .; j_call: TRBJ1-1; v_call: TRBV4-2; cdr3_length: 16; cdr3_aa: CASSPRTGGRGTEAFF; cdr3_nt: TGTGCCAGCAGCCCCCGGACAGGGGGTCGGGGCACTGAAGCTTTCTTT
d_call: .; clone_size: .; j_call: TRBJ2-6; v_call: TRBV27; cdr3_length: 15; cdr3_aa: CATTTGNSGANVLTF; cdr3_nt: TGTGCCACGACGACAGGTAACTCTGGGGCCAACGTCCTGACTTTC
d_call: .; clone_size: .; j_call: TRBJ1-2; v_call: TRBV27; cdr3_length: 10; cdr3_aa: CASSLRFGAF; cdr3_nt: TGTGCCAGCAGTCTCAGGTTCGGTGCCTTC
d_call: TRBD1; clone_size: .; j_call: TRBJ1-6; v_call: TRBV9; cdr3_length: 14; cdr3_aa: CASSTRDRGSPLHF; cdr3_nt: TGTGCCAGCAGCACGCGGGACAGGGGATCACCCCTCCACTTT
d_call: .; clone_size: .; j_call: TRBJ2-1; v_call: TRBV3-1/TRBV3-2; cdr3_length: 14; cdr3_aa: CASSQIRGSNEQFF; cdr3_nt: TGTGCCAGCAGCCAAATCAGGGGCTCCAATGAGCAGTTCTTC
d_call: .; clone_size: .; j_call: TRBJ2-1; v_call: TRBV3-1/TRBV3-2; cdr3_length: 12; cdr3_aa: CASSLGPGEQFF; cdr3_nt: TGTGCCAGCAGCCTGGGGCCGGGTGAGCAGTTCTTC
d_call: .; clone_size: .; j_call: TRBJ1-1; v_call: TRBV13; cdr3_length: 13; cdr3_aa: CASSSGFTTEAFF; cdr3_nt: TGTGCCAGCAGCTCCGGTTTTACCACTGAAGCTTTCTTT